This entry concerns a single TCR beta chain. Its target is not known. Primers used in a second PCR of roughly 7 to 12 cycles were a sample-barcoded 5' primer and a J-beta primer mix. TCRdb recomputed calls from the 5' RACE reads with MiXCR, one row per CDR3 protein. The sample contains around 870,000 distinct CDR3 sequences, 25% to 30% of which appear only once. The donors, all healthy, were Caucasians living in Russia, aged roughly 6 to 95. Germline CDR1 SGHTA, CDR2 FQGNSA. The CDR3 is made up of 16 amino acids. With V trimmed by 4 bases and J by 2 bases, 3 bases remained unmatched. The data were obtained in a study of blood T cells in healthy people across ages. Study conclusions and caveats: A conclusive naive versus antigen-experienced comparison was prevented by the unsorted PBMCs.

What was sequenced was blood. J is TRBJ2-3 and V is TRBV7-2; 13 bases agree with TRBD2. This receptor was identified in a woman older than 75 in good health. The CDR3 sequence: CASSSGTSGNTDTQYF. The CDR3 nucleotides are TGTGCCAGCAGCTCCGGGACTAGCGGGAACACAGATACGCAGTATTTT. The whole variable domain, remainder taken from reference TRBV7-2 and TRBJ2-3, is GAGVSQSPSNKVTEKGKDVELRCDPISGHTALYWYRQSLGQGLEFLIYFQGNSAPDKSGLPSDRFSAERTGGSVSTLTIQRTQQEDSAVYLCASSSGTSGNTDTQYFGPGTRLTVL.